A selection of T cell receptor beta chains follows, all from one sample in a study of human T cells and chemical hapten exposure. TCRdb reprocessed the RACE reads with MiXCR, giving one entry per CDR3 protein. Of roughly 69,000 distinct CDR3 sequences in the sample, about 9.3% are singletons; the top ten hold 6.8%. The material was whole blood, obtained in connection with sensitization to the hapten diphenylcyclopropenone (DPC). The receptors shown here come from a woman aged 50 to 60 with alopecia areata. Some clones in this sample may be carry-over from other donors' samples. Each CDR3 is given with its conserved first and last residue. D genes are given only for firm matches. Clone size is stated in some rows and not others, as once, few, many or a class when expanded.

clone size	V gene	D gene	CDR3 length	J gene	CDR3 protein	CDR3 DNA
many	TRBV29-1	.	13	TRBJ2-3	CSVDSLEEDTQYF	TGCAGCGTTGATAGTCTAGAGGAAGATACGCAGTATTTT
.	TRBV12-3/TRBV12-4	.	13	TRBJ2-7	CASSSRTRGEQYF	TGTGCCAGCAGTTCCCGGACCCGGGGTGAGCAGTACTTC
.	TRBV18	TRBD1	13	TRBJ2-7	CASSTLTGDEQYF	TGTGCCAGCTCAACCTTGACAGGGGACGAGCAGTACTTC
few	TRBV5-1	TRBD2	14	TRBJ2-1	CASSLSGDYNEQFF	TGCGCCAGCAGCTTAAGCGGGGACTACAATGAGCAGTTCTTC
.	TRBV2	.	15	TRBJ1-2	CASRITRGDAYGYTF	TGTGCCAGCCGGATCACCCGGGGGGATGCCTATGGCTACACCTTC
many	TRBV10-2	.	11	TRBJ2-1	CASRSYNEQFF	TGCGCCAGCAGGAGTTACAATGAGCAGTTCTTC
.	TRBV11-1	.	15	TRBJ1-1	CASSLVGSRNTEAFF	TGTGCCAGCAGCTTAGTGGGCAGCCGGAACACTGAAGCTTTCTTT
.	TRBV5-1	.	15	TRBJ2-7	CASGLPGQAQPEQYF	TGCGCCAGCGGATTACCGGGCCAGGCTCAACCCGAGCAGTACTTC
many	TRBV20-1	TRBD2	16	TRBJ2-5	CSARSPTSGRAETQYF	TGCAGTGCTAGATCCCCTACTAGCGGGAGGGCCGAGACCCAGTACTTC
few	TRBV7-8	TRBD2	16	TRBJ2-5	CASSQHPGLAEETQYF	TGTGCCAGCAGCCAACATCCGGGACTAGCCGAAGAGACCCAGTACTTC
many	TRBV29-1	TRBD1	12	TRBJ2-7	CSVGDRVYEQYF	TGCAGCGTTGGGGACAGGGTCTACGAGCAGTACTTC
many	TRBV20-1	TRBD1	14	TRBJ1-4	CSAPGTGGSEKLFF	TGCAGTGCCCCCGGGACAGGGGGCTCTGAAAAACTGTTTTTT
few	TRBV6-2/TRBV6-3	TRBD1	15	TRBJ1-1	CASSYPRGLNTEAFF	TGTGCCAGCAGTTACCCTAGGGGGCTGAACACTGAAGCTTTCTTT
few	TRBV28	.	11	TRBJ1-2	CAMLGNYGYTF	TGTGCCATGCTAGGAAACTATGGCTACACCTTC
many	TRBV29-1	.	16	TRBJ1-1	CSVKMPGHLMNTEAFF	TGCAGCGTTAAGATGCCGGGACACCTCATGAACACTGAAGCTTTCTTT
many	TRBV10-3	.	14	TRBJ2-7	CAIREGLSSYEQYF	TGTGCCATCAGGGAGGGACTTAGCTCCTACGAGCAGTACTTC
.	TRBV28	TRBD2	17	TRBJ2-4	CASSSPSTSGAKNIQYF	TGTGCCAGCAGTTCGCCTTCGACTAGCGGGGCCAAAAACATTCAGTACTTC
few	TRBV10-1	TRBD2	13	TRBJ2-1	CASSQTSGAQQFF	TGCGCCAGCAGCCAGACTAGCGGGGCCCAGCAGTTCTTC
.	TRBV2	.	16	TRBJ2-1	CASSDGQHNSYNEQFF	TGTGCCAGCAGTGATGGGCAGCATAACTCCTACAATGAGCAGTTCTTC
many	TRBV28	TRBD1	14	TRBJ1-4	CASRPDRGREKLFF	TGTGCCAGCAGACCAGACAGGGGGCGAGAAAAACTGTTTTTT
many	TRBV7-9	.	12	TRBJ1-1	CASSLGGTLAFF	TGTGCCAGCAGCTTAGGGGGGACACTGGCTTTCTTT
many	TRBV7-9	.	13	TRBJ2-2	CASSPWGTGELFF	TGTGCCAGCAGCCCCTGGGGCACCGGGGAGCTGTTTTTT
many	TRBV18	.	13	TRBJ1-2	CASSPFQGDGYTF	TGTGCCAGCTCACCTTTTCAGGGTGATGGCTACACCTTC
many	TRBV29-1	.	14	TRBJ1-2	CSVEVRETNYGYTF	TGCAGCGTTGAAGTAAGAGAAACTAACTATGGCTACACCTTC
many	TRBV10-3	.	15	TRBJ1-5	CAISETGNGNQPQHF	TGTGCCATCAGTGAGACCGGGAATGGCAATCAGCCCCAGCATTTT
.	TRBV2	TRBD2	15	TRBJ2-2	CASSALTSGTGELFF	TGTGCCAGCAGTGCTCTGACTAGCGGCACCGGGGAGCTGTTTTTT
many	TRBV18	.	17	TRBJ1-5	CASSLNPATASNQPQHF	TGTGCCAGCTCACTCAACCCCGCCACAGCTAGCAATCAGCCCCAGCATTTT
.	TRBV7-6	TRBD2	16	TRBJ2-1	CVSSLAASGIPNEQFF	TGTGTCAGCAGTCTAGCCGCTAGCGGGATCCCAAATGAGCAGTTCTTC
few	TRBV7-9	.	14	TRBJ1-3	CASSPGAPGNTIYF	TGTGCCAGCAGCCCTGGGGCACCCGGAAACACCATATATTTT
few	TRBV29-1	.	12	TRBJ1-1	CSGGRLNTEAFF	TGCAGCGGCGGACGGCTGAACACTGAAGCTTTCTTT
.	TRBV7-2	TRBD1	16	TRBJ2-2	CASSFFRDRNTGELFF	TGTGCCAGCAGCTTTTTCCGGGACAGGAACACCGGGGAGCTGTTTTTT
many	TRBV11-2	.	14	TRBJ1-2	CASSLSTGNYGYTF	TGTGCCAGCAGCTTAAGTACAGGGAACTATGGCTACACCTTC
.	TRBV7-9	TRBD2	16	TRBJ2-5	CASSLWGAGAQETQYF	TGTGCCAGCAGCCTCTGGGGAGCGGGAGCACAAGAGACCCAGTACTTC
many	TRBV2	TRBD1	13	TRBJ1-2	CASSEIQGHGYTF	TGTGCCAGCAGTGAAATACAGGGGCATGGCTACACCTTC
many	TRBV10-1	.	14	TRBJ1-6	CASSEQGPNSPLHF	TGCGCCAGCAGTGAGCAGGGGCCGAATTCACCCCTCCACTTT
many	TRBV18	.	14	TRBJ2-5	CASSPQGIAETQYF	TGTGCCAGCTCACCACAGGGTATTGCAGAGACCCAGTACTTC
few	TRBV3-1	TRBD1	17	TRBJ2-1	CASSLWGAGGDYNEQFF	TGTGCCAGCAGCCTCTGGGGGGCAGGGGGCGACTACAATGAGCAGTTCTTC
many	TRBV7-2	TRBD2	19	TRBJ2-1	CASSLIPPGLAGGGDEQFF	TGTGCCAGCAGCCTCATCCCTCCGGGACTAGCGGGAGGGGGCGATGAGCAGTTCTTC
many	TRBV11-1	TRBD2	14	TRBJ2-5	CASSQLAGGETQYF	TGTGCCAGCAGCCAACTAGCGGGAGGAGAGACCCAGTACTTC
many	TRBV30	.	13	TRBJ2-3	CARRGNFGDTQYF	TGTGCCCGAAGGGGGAACTTTGGAGATACGCAGTATTTT
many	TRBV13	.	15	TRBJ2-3	CASSPRTAGGDTQYF	TGTGCCAGCAGCCCGCGGACAGCCGGGGGAGATACGCAGTATTTT